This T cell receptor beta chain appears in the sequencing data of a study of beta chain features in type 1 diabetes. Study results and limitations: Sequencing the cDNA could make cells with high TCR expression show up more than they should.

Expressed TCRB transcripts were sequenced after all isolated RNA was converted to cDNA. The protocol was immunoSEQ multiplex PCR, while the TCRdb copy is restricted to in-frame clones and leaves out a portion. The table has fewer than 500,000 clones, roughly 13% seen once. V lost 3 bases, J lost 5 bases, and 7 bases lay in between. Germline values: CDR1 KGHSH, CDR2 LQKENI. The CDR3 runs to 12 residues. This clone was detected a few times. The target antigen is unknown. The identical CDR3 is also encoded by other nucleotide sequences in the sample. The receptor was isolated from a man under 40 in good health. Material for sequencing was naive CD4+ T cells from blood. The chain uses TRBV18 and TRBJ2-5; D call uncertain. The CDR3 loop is CASSPTGETQYF. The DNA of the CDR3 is TGTGCCAGCTCACCCACGGGTGAGACCCAGTACTTC.